Listed here are 21 T cell receptor beta chains from one sample, sequenced in a study of CD8+CD57+ T cells in acquired aplastic anemia. Template material for TCR beta VDJ and CDR3 profiling consisted of genomic DNA. TCRdb passed the reads through MiXCR, listing each CDR3 protein once. In the table there are 40,000 or so distinct CDR3 sequences, 75% to 85% of which are singletons. The material sequenced was sorted CD4+, CD8+, or CD8+CD57+ T cells (not recorded which) from PBMCs. Every receptor here comes from a human donor in good health, serving as a control.

The genes are TRBV9 and TRBJ1-1; D may be TRBD1 (6 bases). Germline V gene data show CDR1 as SGDLS and CDR2 as YYNGEE. The V gene lost 8 bases and the J gene lost 3 bases, with 20 bases spanning the gap. This CDR3 is built from 15 residues. CDR3 sequence (DNA): TGTGCCAGTGGCGTAGAAGGGGGGCGCGACACTGAAGCTTTCTTT. Protein: CASGVEGGRDTEAFF.

This clonotype was counted a single time. Mismatch with germline at one junction end may stem from a read error. The rearrangement uses TRBV11-2 and TRBJ2-3, with D possibly called TRBD1 or TRBD2 (5 bases each). The CDR3 has 15 residues. CDR1 is SGHAT and CDR2 is FQNNGV in the germline V gene. The DNA for the CDR3 is TGTGCCAGCAGCTTAGGGGACCCTAGCACAGATACGCAGTATTTC. The encoded protein is CASSLGDPSTDTQYF.

V and J are TRBV2 and TRBJ2-7; perhaps TRBD1 as D (7 bases). Trimming shortened V by 6 bases and J by 8 bases, and 11 bases separated the two germline ends. Germline V gene lookup returns CDR1 SNHLY and CDR2 FYNNEI. The CDR3 is made up of 11 amino acids. The CDR3: CASRRDSQQYV. Written as DNA, the CDR3 is TGTGCCAGCAGGCGGGACAGTCAGCAGTACGTC.

The rearrangement uses TRBV10-3 and TRBJ1-2; D perhaps matches TRBD1 (5 bases). V lost 6 bases and J lost 7, with 12 bases in between. The V gene's germline CDR1 is ENHRY and CDR2 SYGVKD. This CDR3 contains 12 residues. The CDR3 region is CAISGTGGGYTF. In nucleotides, the CDR3 is TGTGCCATCAGCGGGACGGGGGGTGGCTACACCTTC.

This clonotype showed up just a few times. The chain joins TRBV7-9 to TRBJ2-7, with TRBD1 matching over 9 bases. The trim removed 5 bases at V and 2 bases at J, leaving 7 bases unmatched. The CDR3 spans 15 residues. CDR1 is SEHNR, CDR2 FQNEAQ, per germline (reference sequence). In nucleotides, the CDR3 is TGTGCCAGCAGCCCGGGACAGGGTCGGGCCTACGAGCAGTACTTC. Translating gives CASSPGQGRAYEQYF.

CDR3 sequence reads: CATSRGSYNSPLHF. CDR3 bases: TGTGCCACCAGCAGGGGATCCTATAATTCACCCCTCCACTTT. V is TRBV15 and J is TRBJ1-6; D gene unclear. CDR3 size: 14 residues. Trimming left V 3 bases short and J 1 base short, with 4 bases between. Germline V CDR1 and CDR2: LNHNV, YYDKDF (reference sequence).

This chain uses TRBV14 with TRBJ2-3, with D perhaps matching TRBD2 (5 bases). This CDR3 is built from 16 residues. Germline CDR1 SGHDN, CDR2 FVKESK. V dropped 1 base and J dropped 3 bases, with 14 bases sitting between them. The CDR3 DNA sequence: TGTGCCAGCAGCCAAGCCCCGGAAGCGGAAACAGATACGCAGTATTTT. This gives the protein CASSQAPEAETDTQYF.

The genes are TRBV7-9 and TRBJ1-1; weak D call: TRBD1 (5 bases). The V end was cut by 8 bases, the J end by 4 bases, with 11 bases between. This CDR3 spans 12 amino acids. CDR1 is SEHNR and CDR2 is FQNEAQ in the germline V gene (reference sequence). This CDR3 reads CASAPRGTEAFF. CDR3 bases: TGTGCCAGCGCGCCAAGGGGCACTGAAGCTTTCTTT.

In its sample, this clonotype was seen many times. The chain uses TRBV3-1 and TRBJ2-3; no clear D gene. The CDR3 is 14 residues long. Germline lookup yields CDR1 LGHDT and CDR2 YNNKEL (reference sequence). Trimming shortened V by 3 bases and J by 1 base, and 8 bases separated the two germline ends. The CDR3 DNA follows: TGTGCCAGCAGCCACGAAGTTGGCACAGATACGCAGTATTTT. It encodes CASSHEVGTDTQYF.

CDR3 in DNA: TGTGCCAGCAGCGTAGGACTAGCGGACACAGATACGCAGTATTTT. Its translation is CASSVGLADTDTQYF. The V gene is TRBV9, the J gene TRBJ2-3, with 9 bases that match TRBD2. V lost 0 bases and J lost 2; bases outside the gene matches: 1. Germline lookup yields CDR1 SGDLS and CDR2 YYNGEE. The CDR3 is made up of 15 amino acids.

The chain combines TRBV6-5 with TRBJ1-6, with D possibly TRBD1 on 5 matching bases. The germline CDR1 and CDR2 sequences are MNHEY and SVGAGI. The length of the CDR3 is 14 residues. V was pared by 0 bases and J by 7 bases, with 7 bases between. In DNA form, the CDR3 reads TGTGCCAGCAGTTACTCGGGGGAGAATTCACCCCTCCACTTT. Translating it yields CASSYSGENSPLHF.

As for this clonotype: Relative to the germline gene, one junction end is altered; a read error may explain this. The chain is built from TRBV4-2 and TRBJ2-2, with 7 positions matching TRBD2. The CDR3 consists of 16 residues. Germline V gene sequence: CDR1 LGHNA, CDR2 YNFKEQ. The CDR3 DNA is TGTACCAGCAGCCATCTCGGGACTATCAACACCGGGGAGCTGTCTTTT. Its protein is CTSSHLGTINTGELSF.

V usage is TRBV2 and J usage is TRBJ1-5, with D unresolved. Trimming stripped 3 bases from V and 0 bases from J, with 9 bases between. There are 15 residues in the CDR3. CDR1 is SNHLY, CDR2 FYNNEI, per germline. CDR3 protein: CASSEEGNSNQPQHF. CDR3 DNA sequence: TGTGCCAGCAGTGAGGAGGGAAATAGCAATCAGCCCCAGCATTTT.

This rearrangement joins TRBV15 to TRBJ2-7; 11 bases fit TRBD2. The trim removed 0 bases at V and 6 bases at J, leaving 4 bases unmatched. The CDR3 sequence is 15 residues long. Germline lookup yields CDR1 LNHNV and CDR2 YYDKDF (reference sequence). Here the CDR3 DNA reads TGTGCCACCAGCAGAGATACTAGCGGGGGCTGCGAGCAGTACTTC. It codes for CATSRDTSGGCEQYF. The variable domain in full, completed from reference TRBV15 and TRBJ2-7, reads DAMVIQNPRYQVTQFGKPVTLSCSQTLNHNVMYWYQQKSSQAPKLLFHYYDKDFNNEADTPDNFQSRRPNTSFCFLDIRSPGLGDTAMYLCATSRDTSGGCEQYFGPGTRLTVT.

The chain employs TRBV11-1 and TRBJ2-7; D is perhaps TRBD2 (5 bases). The CDR3 sequence is 16 residues long. Germline values: CDR1 SGHAT, CDR2 FQDESV (reference sequence). V was clipped by 4 bases and J by 0 bases, with 16 bases between them. The CDR3: CASSYLALGSSYEQYF. DNA of the CDR3: TGTGCCAGCAGCTACTTAGCGTTGGGGAGCTCCTACGAGCAGTACTTC.

This clonotype was seen a few times. The chain links TRBV2 to TRBJ2-7; D is undetermined. CDR3 size: 11 residues. V gave up 6 bases and J gave up 9 bases, with 12 bases separating them. The V gene's germline CDR1 is SNHLY and CDR2 FYNNEI. The CDR3 bases are TGTGCCAGCAGGGGAACAGTAGGGCAGTACTTC. Its translation: CASRGTVGQYF.

V gene TRBV25-1 combines with J gene TRBJ2-7; unclear D gene. Trimming took 8 bases from V and 1 from J, leaving 12 bases between them. Germline loops: CDR1 MGHDK, CDR2 SYGVNS. The CDR3 is 13 residues long. This chain's CDR3 is CASALVSSYEQYF. The DNA of the CDR3 is TGTGCCAGCGCCCTGGTGAGTTCCTACGAGCAGTACTTC.

The chain combines TRBV6-1 with TRBJ1-1, with D unclear. CDR3 size: 15 residues. Germline V CDR1 and CDR2: MNHNS, SASEGT. V lost 6 bases, J lost 0 bases, and 14 bases lay in between. CDR3 sequence (DNA): TGTGCCAGCAGCCAAGTTCGTGGGGTGAACACTGAAGCTTTCTTT. Translated, it gives CASSQVRGVNTEAFF.

This clonotype came up a few times. This chain uses TRBV7-9 with TRBJ2-7, with D unresolved. The V gene lost 3 bases and the J gene lost 3 bases, with 9 bases spanning the gap. The germline V gene encodes CDR1 SEHNR and CDR2 FQNEAQ (reference sequence). This CDR3 has 13 amino acids. The CDR3 nucleotides are TGTGCCAGCAGCTTGGATCAGTTCTACGAGCAGTACTTC. Protein: CASSLDQFYEQYF.

V gene TRBV4-3 combines with J gene TRBJ2-6; D might be TRBD1 (5 bases). V was clipped by 2 bases and J by 8 bases, with 7 bases between them. There are 13 residues in the CDR3. Germline assignment: CDR1 LGHNA and CDR2 YSLEER. CDR3 in amino acids: CASSQQGPNVLTF. CDR3 in DNA: TGCGCCAGCAGCCAACAGGGTCCCAACGTCCTGACTTTC.

J is TRBJ2-3 and V is TRBV7-9; perhaps TRBD2 as D (5 bases). The germline CDR1 and CDR2 sequences are SEHNR and FQNEAQ (reference sequence). V was cut by 5 bases and J by 4 bases, with 10 bases left in between. There are 13 residues in the CDR3. Here the CDR3 DNA reads TGTGCCAGCAGCCTCCCCGGGGCAGATACGCAGTATTTT. Protein sequence: CASSLPGADTQYF.